This is a list of T cell receptor beta chains from one sample in a study of a mutant IDH1 vaccine in newly diagnosed glioma. TCRdb's table, derived via immunoSEQ multiplex PCR, lists solely in-frame clones and lacks some. The data contain about 54,000 clones, 80% to 85% of them seen just once; the ten biggest clones take up under 4.5%. Antigens for these TCRs are unknown. Sequencing used PBMCs, obtained from a glioma patient whose treatment included an IDH1 peptide vaccine. The receptors were sampled from a woman aged 18 to 35 with glioma. Each CDR3 is given with its conserved first and last residue. The order of the fields is J gene, D gene, clone size, V gene, CDR3 DNA, CDR3 protein. D genes are given only for firm matches. Clone sizes are given selectively: once, few, many, or a class where the clone is expanded.

TRBJ1-5,-,few,TRBV18,TGTGCCAGCTCACCACCTAGGTCCATAGGGGGGGGCAATCAGCCCCAGCATTTT,CASSPPRSIGGGNQPQHF
TRBJ2-1,TRBD2,-,TRBV5-1,TGCGCCAGCAGCTCGGGACTAGCGGGAGTGGGTGAGCAGTTCTTC,CASSSGLAGVGEQFF
TRBJ1-2,TRBD1,-,TRBV2,TGTGCCAGTGGCTCCGAGGACAGGGGAGGCTACACCTTC,CASGSEDRGGYTF
TRBJ2-5,-,-,TRBV7-3,TGTGCCAGCAGCCCGGGGCATCGAGAGACCCAGTACTTC,CASSPGHRETQYF
TRBJ1-2,-,-,TRBV7-9,TGTGCCAGCAGCTTAGGGTCTCAGGGGAGAAGCTATGGCTACACCTTC,CASSLGSQGRSYGYTF
TRBJ2-1,-,-,TRBV11-2,TGTGCCAGCAGCTTAGACGGGACAAGGCATGAGCAGTTCTTC,CASSLDGTRHEQFF
TRBJ2-7,-,-,TRBV7-2,TGTGCCAGCAGCTATAGAGCGACATATTCCTACGAGCAGTACTTC,CASSYRATYSYEQYF
TRBJ2-1,-,few,TRBV6-4,TGTGCCAGCAGTGACTCAGCTGTGGGTGAGCAGTTCTTC,CASSDSAVGEQFF
TRBJ1-1,-,-,TRBV5-1,TGCGCCAGCAGCTTGGTGGGTGGGGGGAACACTGAAGCTTTCTTT,CASSLVGGGNTEAFF
TRBJ2-5,-,-,TRBV4-3,TGCGCCAGCAGCCAAGATAGGGGGACGGGGAGGTGGGAGACCCAGTACTTC,CASSQDRGTGRWETQYF
TRBJ2-7,-,-,TRBV30,TGTGCCTGGTCTCCTACAGGGCTGCTCTCCTACGAGCAGTACTTC,CAWSPTGLLSYEQYF
TRBJ1-1,-,-,TRBV27,TGTGCCAGCGGGGAGGGCACTGAAGCTTTCTTT,CASGEGTEAFF
TRBJ1-2,-,-,TRBV6-1,TGTGCCAGCAGTGAGTGGAACTATGGCTACACCTTC,CASSEWNYGYTF
TRBJ1-3,-,-,TRBV5-1,TGCGCCAGCAGCCCCCGTCTTGGTAGGGACACCATATATTTT,CASSPRLGRDTIYF
TRBJ2-7,TRBD1,-,TRBV7-9,TGTGCCAGCAGGACGACAGGGGAAGGCTACGAGCAGTACTTC,CASRTTGEGYEQYF
TRBJ2-2,-,-,TRBV6-4,TGTGCCAGAGGGACGGCAGCCGGGGAGCTGTTTTTT,CARGTAAGELFF
TRBJ2-2,TRBD1,-,TRBV9,TGTGCCAGCAGCGTGACAGGGGGGAACACCGGGGAGCTGTTTTTT,CASSVTGGNTGELFF
TRBJ2-3,TRBD2,-,TRBV4-1,TGCGCCAGCAGTTTAGAGCGGGGGGTCACAGATACGCAGTATTTT,CASSLERGVTDTQYF
TRBJ1-2,-,-,TRBV6-1,TGTGCCAGCAGTGAAGCCCCGCAGGGTGACTACACCTTC,CASSEAPQGDYTF
TRBJ1-5,-,-,TRBV2,TGTGCCAGCAAACTAGAGGGGGGGCCTCAGCCCCAGCATTTT,CASKLEGGPQPQHF
TRBJ2-7,-,-,TRBV27,TGTGCCAGCAGTTCCTCCTACGAGCAGTACTTC,CASSSSYEQYF
TRBJ1-4,-,-,TRBV5-8,TGTGCCAGCAGCTTGGAGACCAGGTCGGGCGCGGAAAAACTGTTTTTT,CASSLETRSGAEKLFF
TRBJ2-1,TRBD2,-,TRBV7-8,TGTGCCAGCAGCCCGGGACTAGCGAGAATGGATGAGCAGTTCTTC,CASSPGLARMDEQFF
TRBJ2-7,-,-,TRBV6-1,TGTGCCGGGGTGGGGCCCTCCTACGAGCAGTACTTC,CAGVGPSYEQYF
TRBJ2-1,TRBD2,-,TRBV5-6,TGTGCCAGCAGCTTGACGGGGGGTCGCTGGTACAATGAGCAGTTCTTC,CASSLTGGRWYNEQFF
TRBJ2-7,-,-,TRBV9,TGTGCCAGCAGCGTAGGTCCGGGGTCCTACGAGCAGTACTTC,CASSVGPGSYEQYF
TRBJ2-7,-,-,TRBV28,TGTGCCAGCAGTGAAGAGTACGAGCAGTACTTC,CASSEEYEQYF
TRBJ2-5,-,-,TRBV2,TGTGCCAGGACGCGCGAGGAGACCCAGTACTTC,CARTREETQYF
TRBJ2-2,TRBD1,few,TRBV15,TGTGCCACCAGTTCCCGGGACAGGATCTCAATGGACGGGGAGCTGTTTTTT,CATSSRDRISMDGELFF
TRBJ2-1,TRBD2,-,TRBV4-1,TGCGCCAGCAGCCGCCTTAGCGGGAGGTCCTACAATGAGCAGTTCTTC,CASSRLSGRSYNEQFF
TRBJ1-1,-,once,TRBV30,TGTGCCTGGAGTCCCCCTGGGTTCGTGAACACTGAAGCTTTCTTT,CAWSPPGFVNTEAFF
TRBJ2-5,TRBD2,-,TRBV5-6,TGTGCCAGCAGCGGGGGGACTAGCGGGAGAGTCCAGTACTTC,CASSGGTSGRVQYF
TRBJ1-1,TRBD1,-,TRBV5-6,TGTGCCAGCAGCTTGTCGGACAGGCCCTTAGCTTTCTTT,CASSLSDRPLAFF